A selection of T cell receptor beta chains follows, all from one sample in a study of Graves' ophthalmopathy and Graves' hyperthyroidism. TCRdb reprocessed the multiplex PCR reads via MiXCR and lists one record per CDR3 protein. The repertoire consists of 360,000 or so distinct CDR3 sequences, with 18% occurring once and the leading ten covering roughly 1.4%. Material for sequencing was peripheral blood. All receptors come from a woman aged 18-29 years with Graves' ophthalmopathy. The CDR3 runs from the conserved cysteine through the conserved F or W. The D gene is left open where the match is weak. Rows give clone size only sometimes, using once, few, many, or a class for an expanded clone.

CDR3aa: CSARTGFGPQHF
d_gene: NA
abundance: many
v_gene: TRBV20-1

CDR3aa: CASSLPFGNTIYF
d_gene: NA
abundance: NA
v_gene: TRBV4-1

CDR3aa: CASSLVGRNYEQYF
d_gene: NA
abundance: NA
v_gene: TRBV12-3/TRBV12-4

CDR3aa: CSAVTGWNTEAFF
d_gene: TRBD1
abundance: many
v_gene: TRBV29-1

CDR3aa: CSVEVAGGLEYF
d_gene: TRBD2
abundance: many
v_gene: TRBV29-1

CDR3aa: CASRVSAGESSGANVLTF
d_gene: TRBD2
abundance: many
v_gene: TRBV11-1

CDR3aa: CSARDGGSQETQYF
d_gene: NA
abundance: many
v_gene: TRBV20-1

CDR3aa: CASSMRDREVDEQYF
d_gene: TRBD1
abundance: many
v_gene: TRBV19

CDR3aa: CASSYEALPGNTIYF
d_gene: NA
abundance: many
v_gene: TRBV6-5

CDR3aa: CASRPGQDSQPQHF
d_gene: NA
abundance: NA
v_gene: TRBV6-1

CDR3aa: CASRTPRGFYEQYF
d_gene: TRBD1
abundance: many
v_gene: TRBV28

CDR3aa: CATSRDKGGGKPQHF
d_gene: NA
abundance: many
v_gene: TRBV15

CDR3aa: CATSDPARVEGYTF
d_gene: NA
abundance: NA
v_gene: TRBV24-1

CDR3aa: CASSPGGGNQPQHF
d_gene: TRBD1
abundance: many
v_gene: TRBV11-1

CDR3aa: CASSPIPGQQAKNIQYF
d_gene: TRBD1
abundance: many
v_gene: TRBV28

CDR3aa: CASSLLGTGGYSGNTIYF
d_gene: TRBD1
abundance: once
v_gene: TRBV7-6

CDR3aa: CASSQGGGEPNTEAFF
d_gene: NA
abundance: many
v_gene: TRBV4-3

CDR3aa: CASTGQVRSDEQYF
d_gene: TRBD1
abundance: many
v_gene: TRBV6-5

CDR3aa: CASSLNYLSYEQYF
d_gene: NA
abundance: many
v_gene: TRBV7-2

CDR3aa: CSAVRNGGNIQYF
d_gene: NA
abundance: NA
v_gene: TRBV20-1

CDR3aa: CASSLATGGNTEAFF
d_gene: NA
abundance: NA
v_gene: TRBV7-2

CDR3aa: CAISSTGGEQYF
d_gene: TRBD1
abundance: many
v_gene: TRBV10-3

CDR3aa: CASSFTGHPTVNGYTF
d_gene: NA
abundance: many
v_gene: TRBV27

CDR3aa: CASSSVFRRTFQETQYF
d_gene: NA
abundance: many
v_gene: TRBV5-1

CDR3aa: CAWSGWTSGEQETQYF
d_gene: TRBD2
abundance: many
v_gene: TRBV30

CDR3aa: CASTYLGGRESQHF
d_gene: NA
abundance: many
v_gene: TRBV7-2

CDR3aa: CASPGQFTGELFF
d_gene: TRBD1
abundance: many
v_gene: TRBV27

CDR3aa: CASSPLRRAGGPYEQYF
d_gene: TRBD2
abundance: many
v_gene: TRBV11-2

CDR3aa: CASSGWGGQGNTIYF
d_gene: NA
abundance: many
v_gene: TRBV25-1

CDR3aa: CAGRGTGGLQPQHF
d_gene: TRBD1
abundance: many
v_gene: TRBV27

CDR3aa: CASSSNMTSGRFYEQYF
d_gene: TRBD2
abundance: many
v_gene: TRBV11-2